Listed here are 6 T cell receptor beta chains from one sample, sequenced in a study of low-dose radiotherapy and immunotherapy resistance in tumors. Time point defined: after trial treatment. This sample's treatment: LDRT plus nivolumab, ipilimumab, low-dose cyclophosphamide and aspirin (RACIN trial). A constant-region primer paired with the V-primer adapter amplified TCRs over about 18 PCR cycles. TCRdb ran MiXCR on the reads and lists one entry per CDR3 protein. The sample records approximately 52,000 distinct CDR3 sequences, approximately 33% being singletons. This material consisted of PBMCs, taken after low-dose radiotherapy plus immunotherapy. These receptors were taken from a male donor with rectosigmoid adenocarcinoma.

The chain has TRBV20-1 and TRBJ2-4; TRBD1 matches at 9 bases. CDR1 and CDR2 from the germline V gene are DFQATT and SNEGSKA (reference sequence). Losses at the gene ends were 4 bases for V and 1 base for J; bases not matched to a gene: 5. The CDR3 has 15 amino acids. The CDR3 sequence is CSATRGQGAKNIQYF. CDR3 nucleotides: TGCAGTGCTACCCGTGGACAGGGGGCCAAAAACATTCAGTACTTC.

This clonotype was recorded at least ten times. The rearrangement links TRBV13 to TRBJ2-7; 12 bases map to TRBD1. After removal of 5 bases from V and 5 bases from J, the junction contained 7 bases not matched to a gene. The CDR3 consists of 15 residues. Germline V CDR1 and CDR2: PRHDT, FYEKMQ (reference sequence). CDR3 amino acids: CASSLGTGGYHEQYF. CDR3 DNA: TGTGCCAGCAGCCTGGGGACAGGGGGCTACCACGAGCAGTACTTC. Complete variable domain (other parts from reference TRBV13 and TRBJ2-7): AAGVIQSPRHLIKEKRETATLKCYPIPRHDTVYWYQQGPGQDPQFLISFYEKMQSDKGSIPDRFSAQQFSDYHSELNMSSLELGDSALYFCASSLGTGGYHEQYFGPGTRLTVT.

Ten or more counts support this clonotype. Here the CDR3 reads CASSARQGNEQYF. The DNA for the CDR3 is TGCGCCAGCAGTGCGAGACAGGGTAACGAGCAGTACTTC. The rearrangement links TRBV10-2 to TRBJ2-7; TRBD1 agrees at 7 bases. The V gene end was trimmed by 4 bases and the J gene end by 5 bases; junction bases not matched to a gene: 5. The CDR3 contains 13 residues. CDR1 is WSHSY, CDR2 SAAADI, per germline.

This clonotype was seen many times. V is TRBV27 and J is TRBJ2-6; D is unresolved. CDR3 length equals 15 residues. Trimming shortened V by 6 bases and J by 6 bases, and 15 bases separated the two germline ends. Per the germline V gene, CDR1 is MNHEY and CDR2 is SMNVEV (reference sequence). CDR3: CASSRTRWEANVLTF. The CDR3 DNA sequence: TGTGCCAGCAGCCGTACGCGGTGGGAGGCCAACGTCCTGACTTTC.

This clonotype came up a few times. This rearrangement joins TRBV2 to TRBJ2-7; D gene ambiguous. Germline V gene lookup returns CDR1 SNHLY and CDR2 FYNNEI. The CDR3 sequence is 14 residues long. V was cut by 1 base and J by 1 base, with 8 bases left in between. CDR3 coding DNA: TGTGCCAGCAGTGAAGATTGGAGATCCTACGAGCAGTACTTC. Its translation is CASSEDWRSYEQYF.

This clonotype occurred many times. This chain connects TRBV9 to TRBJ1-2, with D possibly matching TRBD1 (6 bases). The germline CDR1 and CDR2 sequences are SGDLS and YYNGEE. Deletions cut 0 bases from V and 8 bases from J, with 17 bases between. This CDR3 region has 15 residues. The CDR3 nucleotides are TGTGCCAGCAGCGTAGGCGCAGGGGCGATCTTCGGCTACACCTTC. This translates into CASSVGAGAIFGYTF.